This T cell receptor (beta chain) was obtained from a study of T cell repertoires in cytomegalovirus infection. Across the study: Recently identified HLA-C-restricted CMV epitopes and well-studied HLA-B-restricted CMV epitopes were used by the study. It was the public TCR beta signatures that indicated both CMV infection and matching HLA type.

On this clonotype: The antigen remains unidentified.

Germline V lookup: CDR1 ENHRY, CDR2 SYGVKD. V shed 0 bases and J shed 11 bases, with 5 bases lying between them. This CDR3 has 12 amino acids. TCRdb recomputed calls from the reads with MiXCR, one row per CDR3 protein. The data contain around 770,000 distinct CDR3 sequences, almost 30% of them singletons. The chain combines TRBV10-3 with TRBJ1-6, with D uncertain. The sequence was collected from a human donor in good health (CMV status not recorded). Some clones in this sample may be carry-over from other donors' samples. The sample here was cultured CD8+ T cells from PBMCs, taken from culture after CMV antigen stimulation. CDR3 amino acids: CAISESRPPLHF. For the CDR3, the DNA is TGTGCCATCAGTGAGTCACGGCCACCCCTCCACTTT.